These 28 T cell receptor beta chains originate from one sample sequenced in a study of CD8 T cells in ankylosing spondylitis. TCRdb reprocessed the 5' RACE reads with MiXCR, giving one entry per CDR3 protein. The sample carries 150,000 to 200,000 distinct CDR3 sequences, around a sixth recorded once. Sequences were obtained from blood, either unsorted or a sorted T cell fraction (not recorded which). These TCRs come from a male donor aged 10-29 years with ankylosing spondylitis or in good health (not recorded which).

The chain uses TRBV29-1 and TRBJ2-1; a possible D gene is TRBD2 (6 bases). V dropped 4 bases and J dropped 0 bases, with 7 bases sitting between them. The CDR3 totals 13 residues. Germline V gene data show CDR1 as SQVTM and CDR2 as ANQGSEA. This chain's CDR3 is CSVAEGSYNEQFF. CDR3 in DNA: TGCAGCGTTGCGGAGGGCTCCTACAATGAGCAGTTCTTC.

The chain recombines TRBV29-1 with TRBJ2-1; the match to TRBD2 covers 10 bases. CDR3 length: 13 amino acids. J was trimmed by 10 bases and V by 2 bases; bases with no gene match: 5. Germline assignment: CDR1 SQVTM and CDR2 ANQGSEA. CDR3 region: CSVEPSGRIEQFF. The DNA of the CDR3 is TGCAGCGTTGAACCTAGCGGGAGAATCGAGCAGTTCTTC.

To note about this clonotype: One end of the junction does not line up with germline, which may come from a read error. The rearrangement links TRBV10-3 to TRBJ2-1; 11 nucleotides align to TRBD1. Germline CDR1 and CDR2: ENHRY and SYGVKD. The CDR3 sequence is 15 residues long. CDR3 loop: CAISEGTGGPNEQFF. CDR3 coding DNA: TGTGCCATAAGTGAGGGGACAGGGGGACCCAATGAGCAGTTCTTC.

This clonotype appeared many times. The rearrangement links TRBV12-3 or TRBV12-4 to TRBJ2-3, with 8 bases fitting TRBD2. Unmatched junction bases numbered 4, after V lost 10 bases and J lost 1 base. The CDR3 covers 13 residues. In nucleotides, the CDR3 is TGTGCCACCCGTAGCGGGGGCACAGATACGCAGTATTTT. It encodes CATRSGGTDTQYF.

V gene TRBV7-9 combines with J gene TRBJ2-2; the match to TRBD2 covers 14 bases. The CDR3 contains 16 residues. V was clipped by 5 bases and J by 6 bases; unmatched bases: 5. Per the germline V gene, CDR1 is SEHNR and CDR2 is FQNEAQ (reference sequence). DNA of the CDR3: TGTGCCAGCAGCAGGGGACTAGCGGGAGATCCCGGGGAGCTGTTTTTT. Protein: CASSRGLAGDPGELFF.

This clonotype showed up just a few times. The chain combines TRBV18 with TRBJ2-1; 16 nucleotides agree with TRBD2. The CDR3 length is 17 residues. Germline CDR1 reads KGHSH; CDR2 reads LQKENI. V shed 0 bases and J 8 bases; nucleotides not matched to a gene: 4. In DNA form, the CDR3 reads TGTGCCAGCTCACCACCGGGGACTAGCGGGAGGGCCCATGAGCAGTTCTTC. Encoded protein: CASSPPGTSGRAHEQFF.

This clonotype was counted at least ten times. The chain combines TRBV20-1 with TRBJ2-3; D gene ambiguous. CDR3 size: 15 residues. In germline, CDR1 is DFQATT, CDR2 SNEGSKA (reference sequence). Trimming removed 0 bases from V and 3 bases from J, with 13 bases in between. The CDR3 DNA reads as TGCAGTGCTAGAGATCTGGCAGGAGTAACAGATACGCAGTATTTT. This sequence encodes CSARDLAGVTDTQYF.

The chain couples TRBV28 to TRBJ2-7; D uncertain. V was shortened by 4 bases and J by 4 bases, with 8 bases between the two germline ends. CDR1 is MDHEN and CDR2 is SYDVKM in the germline V gene. The CDR3 consists of 12 residues. In DNA form, the CDR3 reads TGTGCCAGCAGTTCCCCAGGATACGAGCAGTACGTC. Translated: CASSSPGYEQYV.

This clonotype was observed at least ten times. The rearrangement uses TRBV3-1 and TRBJ2-1, with D unresolved. CDR1 is LGHDT and CDR2 is YNNKEL in the germline V gene (reference sequence). Deletions cut 4 bases from V and 7 bases from J, with 5 bases between. The CDR3 has 11 amino acids. CDR3 sequence reads: CASSRWNEQFF. The CDR3 DNA reads as TGTGCCAGCAGCCGGTGGAATGAGCAGTTCTTC.

This sequence joins TRBV20-1 and TRBJ2-5; 7 bases are shared with TRBD1. Germline V lookup: CDR1 DFQATT, CDR2 SNEGSKA (reference sequence). V dropped 4 bases and J dropped 2; count of bases not matched to a gene: 7. The length of the CDR3 is 14 residues. Here the CDR3 reads CSATGQVLQETQYF. DNA of the CDR3: TGCAGTGCTACAGGACAGGTTTTACAAGAGACCCAGTACTTC.

In this sample, this clonotype turned up many times. The chain has TRBV4-2 and TRBJ2-5, with 13 nucleotides matching TRBD2. Germline V gene data show CDR1 as LGHNA and CDR2 as YNFKEQ. V was pared by 1 base and J by 4 bases, with 3 bases of the junction left unmatched. This CDR3 contains 16 residues. CDR3 loop: CASSQGLAGGPETQYF. In DNA form, the CDR3 reads TGTGCCAGCAGCCAAGGACTAGCGGGAGGACCAGAGACCCAGTACTTC.

This clonotype was seen many times. The chain carries TRBV7-9 and TRBJ2-7; D perhaps matches TRBD1 (6 bases). CDR1 is SEHNR and CDR2 is FQNEAQ in the germline V gene (reference sequence). Trimming took 3 bases from V and 5 from J, leaving 11 bases between them. This CDR3 region has 13 residues. The CDR3 loop is CASSLSGANEQYV. In DNA form, the CDR3 reads TGTGCCAGCAGCTTGTCAGGGGCCAACGAGCAGTACGTC.

The J gene is TRBJ2-5, the V gene TRBV21-1. TRBV21-1 is a listed pseudogene. CDR3 length equals 16 residues. DNA of the CDR3: TGTGCCAGCAGCAAACGCGGGAGGGTCACACAAGAGACCCAGTACTTC. The encoded protein is CASSKRGRVTQETQYF.

This clonotype was observed at least ten times. The chain is built from TRBV10-3 and TRBJ1-1; TRBD1 might be the D (5 bases). The germline V gene has CDR1 ENHRY and CDR2 SYGVKD. The V end was cut by 6 bases, the J end by 4 bases, with 12 bases between. The CDR3 spans 13 residues. This CDR3 is CAISVEGVTEAFF. In DNA form, the CDR3 reads TGTGCCATCAGCGTGGAAGGGGTCACTGAAGCTTTCTTT.

This chain links TRBV14 with TRBJ2-5; TRBD1 is a possible D gene (6 bases). CDR1 and CDR2 from the germline V gene are SGHDN and FVKESK. This CDR3 is 14 amino acids long. CDR3 protein: CASRTDNREETQYF. The CDR3 coding sequence is TGTGCGAGCCGAACCGATAACAGGGAAGAGACCCAGTACTTC.

This clonotype has ten or more counts. This chain connects TRBV5-1 to TRBJ2-7; D possibly corresponds to TRBD2 (6 bases). CDR1 is SGHRS and CDR2 is YFSETQ in the germline V gene. This CDR3 region has 15 residues. Trimming cost V 2 bases and J 4 bases, with 16 bases left between them. The CDR3, as DNA: TGCGCCAGCAGCTTCAGTCGGGACTTTCAGTACGAGCAGTACGTC. This gives the protein CASSFSRDFQYEQYV.

This clonotype was seen repeatedly, ten times or more. V usage is TRBV12-3 or TRBV12-4 and J usage is TRBJ2-1, with a possible D match to TRBD1 (6 bases). V was clipped by 7 bases and J by 4 bases, with 14 bases between them. The CDR3 contains 14 residues. The CDR3 sequence is CASTTIGQYNEQFF. CDR3 in DNA: TGTGCCAGCACCACAATCGGACAGTACAATGAGCAGTTCTTC.

This clonotype was detected only a few times. The V call is TRBV5-1, the J call TRBJ2-3, with 8 bases identical to TRBD1. The V gene end was trimmed by 4 bases and the J gene end by 1 base; junction bases not matched to a gene: 5. The CDR3 extends over 15 amino acids. Germline values: CDR1 SGHRS, CDR2 YFSETQ. The CDR3 region is CASSVQTGGTDTQYF. The CDR3 DNA follows: TGCGCCAGCAGCGTACAGACAGGGGGCACAGATACGCAGTATTTT.

The chain carries TRBV20-1 and TRBJ2-3; D possibly uses TRBD1 or TRBD2 (5 bases each). V was trimmed by 0 bases and J by 2 bases, leaving 21 bases between them. Germline assignment: CDR1 DFQATT and CDR2 SNEGSKA (reference sequence). The CDR3 has 18 amino acids. The CDR3 protein is CSARESNFAGTLTDTQYF. CDR3 nucleotide sequence: TGCAGTGCTAGAGAGTCGAACTTCGCCGGGACCCTCACAGATACGCAGTATTTT.

Many counts were recorded for this clonotype. V gene TRBV27 combines with J gene TRBJ2-4, with D perhaps being TRBD1 or TRBD2 (6 bases each). V lost 4 bases and J lost 3, with 19 bases in between. The CDR3 is made up of 17 amino acids. Per germline, CDR1 MNHEY and CDR2 SMNVEV (reference sequence). CDR3 residues: CASSSLAGGPLKNIQYF. The CDR3 DNA reads TGTGCCAGCAGTTCCCTCGCCGGGGGCCCTCTCAAAAACATTCAGTACTTC.

Only one count was recorded for this clonotype. The rearrangement links TRBV20-1 to TRBJ2-7, with 11 positions matching TRBD2. V gave up 3 bases and J gave up 2 bases; unmatched junction bases: 6. This CDR3 region has 15 residues. CDR1 and CDR2 from the germline V gene are DFQATT and SNEGSKA (reference sequence). CDR3 bases: TGCAGTGCTAGGGTTAGCGGGAGGGCAACCTACGAGCAGTACGTC. Residues: CSARVSGRATYEQYV.

The rearrangement uses TRBV20-1 and TRBJ2-3; 12 bases match TRBD2. The CDR3 consists of 14 residues. The J segment lost 4 bases and the V segment lost 5 bases, leaving 4 bases of the junction unmatched. Germline CDR1 reads DFQATT; CDR2 reads SNEGSKA (reference sequence). CDR3 sequence (DNA): TGCAGTGCTGGCGGGACTAGCGGGTCAGATACGCAGTATTTT. Amino acids: CSAGGTSGSDTQYF.

There are many counts of this clonotype. The rearrangement uses TRBV5-5 and TRBJ2-1; D ambiguous. The CDR3 consists of 15 residues. CDR1 is SGHKS, CDR2 YYEKEE, per germline (reference sequence). Trimming left V 2 bases short and J 4 bases short, with 13 bases between. In nucleotides, the CDR3 is TGTGCCAGCAGCTTTGGACCGGAGCCTTACAATGAGCAGTTCTTC. It is translated as CASSFGPEPYNEQFF.

The CDR3 DNA follows: TGTGCCAGCAGTGAAGACTTAGCGGACTACGAGCAGTACGTC. It encodes CASSEDLADYEQYV. The J gene is TRBJ2-7, the V gene TRBV6-1; tentative D call: TRBD2 (6 bases). Germline V gene lookup returns CDR1 MNHNS and CDR2 SASEGT. V was trimmed by 1 base and J by 3 bases, leaving 10 bases between them. The CDR3 loop spans 14 amino acids.

This clonotype has a count of ten or more. The gene calls are TRBV11-2 and TRBJ2-1; D call uncertain. With 6 bases removed from V and 5 bases from J, the gap between germline ends came to 14 bases. Germline CDR1 reads SGHAT; CDR2 reads FQNNGV. This CDR3 spans 14 amino acids. The CDR3 sequence is CASRRDPGHNEQFF. CDR3 bases: TGTGCCAGCAGACGCGATCCGGGCCACAATGAGCAGTTCTTC.

In its sample, this clonotype was seen many times. V gene TRBV7-9 combines with J gene TRBJ2-3; D remains ambiguous. Germline CDR1 reads SEHNR; CDR2 reads FQNEAQ (reference sequence). V shed 1 base and J shed 2 bases, with 7 bases lying between them. The CDR3 extends over 14 amino acids. The CDR3 coding sequence is TGTGCCAGCAGCTTAGATGAGCACACAGATACGCAGTATTTT. It is translated as CASSLDEHTDTQYF.

This sequence joins TRBV29-1 and TRBJ2-7; no clear D. The CDR3 runs to 11 residues. Trimming removed 6 bases at V and 4 bases at J, with 10 bases between. The germline V gene encodes CDR1 SQVTM and CDR2 ANQGSEA. As DNA, the CDR3 is TGCAGCGTCGAGGATTCATACGAGCAGTACTTC. It encodes CSVEDSYEQYF.

This clonotype has a count of ten or more. V usage is TRBV25-1 and J usage is TRBJ1-1; D gene unclear. Germline V CDR1 and CDR2: MGHDK, SYGVNS. CDR3 length: 13 amino acids. V was shortened by 2 bases and J by 4 bases, with 8 bases between the two germline ends. The CDR3: CASSESAGTEAFF. DNA for the CDR3: TGTGCCAGCAGTGAAAGTGCGGGCACTGAAGCTTTCTTT.